Each of the 21 T cell receptor beta chains below was sequenced from the same sample in a study of shared clonotypes between healthy human individuals. Method: immunoSEQ multiplex PCR; TCRdb's copy keeps in-frame clones and lacks some. The table includes millions of clones, 93% detected once. Sample: naive CD4+ T cells from PBMCs. Subset indicated: CD45RA+ positively selected. These receptors all come from a man aged 18 to 29 in good health. Some clones in this sample may be carry-over from other donors' samples.

This rearrangement joins TRBV30 to TRBJ2-7; TRBD1 or TRBD2 may be the D gene (5 bases each). Trimming left V 2 bases short and J 0 bases short, with 17 bases between. From germline, CDR1 is GTSNPN and CDR2 SVGIG (reference sequence). This CDR3 has 16 residues. CDR3 protein: CAWSIPRDPVSYEQYF. CDR3 coding DNA: TGTGCCTGGAGTATCCCCCGGGACCCCGTCTCCTACGAGCAGTACTTC.

V usage is TRBV28 and J usage is TRBJ2-5, with D maybe TRBD1 (6 bases). The CDR3 consists of 16 residues. Germline lookup yields CDR1 MDHEN and CDR2 SYDVKM. V dropped 2 bases and J dropped 1 base, with 14 bases sitting between them. This CDR3 reads CASSLQGNRVQETQYF. CDR3 bases: TGTGCCAGCAGTTTACAGGGGAATAGGGTCCAAGAGACCCAGTACTTC.

This clone was observed a handful of times. The chain employs TRBV7-9 and TRBJ1-1, with D unclear. CDR3 length: 15 amino acids. Trimming took off 2 bases at V and 6 bases at J, with 16 bases between the two ends. Germline-derived CDR1 and CDR2 are SEHNR and FQNEAQ (reference sequence). The DNA of the CDR3 is TGTGCCAGCAGCTTACTTTCCGTGGAGCATGCTGAAGCTTTCTTT. Translating gives CASSLLSVEHAEAFF.

Note on this clone: The identical CDR3 is also encoded by other nucleotide sequences in the sample. The chain combines TRBV7-3 with TRBJ1-1, with D maybe TRBD1 (5 bases). CDR1 and CDR2 from the germline V gene are SGHTA and FQGTGA. The CDR3 runs to 13 residues. Trimming took 5 bases from V and 1 from J, leaving 8 bases between them. The CDR3 DNA reads as TGTGCCAGCAGCCAGAGGGGGAACACTGAAGCTTTCTTT. Translation: CASSQRGNTEAFF.

This clone has a single count. The CDR3 loop is CASSSDLSVYSNQPQHF. The CDR3 nucleotides are TGTGCCAGCAGTTCTGACCTCTCGGTCTATAGCAATCAGCCCCAGCATTTT. This chain joins TRBV28 and TRBJ1-5, with D unresolved. Trimming pared 4 bases from V and 0 bases from J, leaving 16 bases between. Germline assignment: CDR1 MDHEN and CDR2 SYDVKM. This CDR3 spans 17 amino acids.

In the case of this clone: Additional DNA sequences in this sample encode the identical CDR3. The chain is built from TRBV2 and TRBJ2-7; 11 bases align to TRBD1. CDR1 is SNHLY and CDR2 is FYNNEI in the germline V gene. The CDR3 has 14 residues. V shed 5 bases and J 4 bases; nucleotides not matched to a gene: 4. CDR3 DNA: TGTGCCAGCAGTCCGGGACAGGGGGGTTACGAGCAGTACTTC. Protein sequence: CASSPGQGGYEQYF.

This rearrangement joins TRBV27 to TRBJ2-3; tentative D call: TRBD2 (6 bases). CDR1 MNHEY and CDR2 SMNVEV come from the germline V gene (reference sequence). This CDR3 has 13 amino acids. V was trimmed by 4 bases and J by 5 bases, leaving 10 bases between them. DNA of the CDR3: TGTGCCAGCAGTTCTCAAGCGGGAGATACGCAGTATTTT. This encodes CASSSQAGDTQYF.

The chain has TRBV7-9 and TRBJ1-1; no clear D gene. Germline CDR1 SEHNR, CDR2 FQNEAQ (reference sequence). CDR3 size: 13 residues. The germline V and J ends were trimmed by 4 bases and 11 bases, with 17 bases remaining between them. The CDR3 coding sequence is TGTGCCAGCAGCTCCTTAGGGCCTCTCCGGGCTTTCTTT. It specifies CASSSLGPLRAFF.

The rearrangement links TRBV28 to TRBJ1-5, with D possibly being TRBD1 (5 bases). CDR3 length: 15 residues. V was shortened by 8 bases and J by 0 bases, with 14 bases between the two germline ends. In germline, CDR1 is MDHEN, CDR2 SYDVKM. CDR3: CASLRQTNSNQPQHF. CDR3 sequence (DNA): TGTGCCAGCCTCCGACAGACGAATAGCAATCAGCCCCAGCATTTT.

The rearrangement links TRBV7-2 to TRBJ2-2; 7 bases fit TRBD1. CDR1 SGHTA and CDR2 FQGNSA come from the germline V gene. Trimming at V came to 6 bases and at J to 9 bases, leaving 13 bases not matched to a gene. The CDR3 totals 15 residues. This chain's CDR3 is CASSSRQGPFRELFF. The CDR3 coding sequence is TGTGCCAGCAGTAGCCGACAGGGCCCCTTTCGGGAGCTGTTTTTT.

This chain uses TRBV19 with TRBJ2-5; D might be TRBD2 (6 bases). The germline V gene encodes CDR1 LNHDA and CDR2 SQIVND (reference sequence). The CDR3 totals 14 residues. V lost 9 bases, J lost 13 bases, and 27 bases lay in between. The CDR3 spells CASAPGTLGGTRYF. DNA of the CDR3: TGTGCCAGCGCTCCCGGGACCCTTGGTGGGACTCGGTACTTC.

The chain joins TRBV5-1 to TRBJ1-3; possibly TRBD1 for D (6 bases). Germline lookup yields CDR1 SGHRS and CDR2 YFSETQ. V was pared by 0 bases and J by 3 bases, with 16 bases between. The length of the CDR3 is 17 residues. The CDR3 nucleotides are TGCGCCAGCAGCTTGGCACCTGACACAGGGTATGGAAACACCATATATTTT. This sequence encodes CASSLAPDTGYGNTIYF.

The genes are TRBV18 and TRBJ2-5, with TRBD2 matching over 10 bases. The CDR3 is 14 residues long. Per germline, CDR1 KGHSH and CDR2 LQKENI. The V gene end was trimmed by 7 bases and the J gene end by 3 bases; junction bases not matched to a gene: 5. This chain's CDR3 is CASFLAGAKETQYF. The DNA for the CDR3 is TGTGCCAGCTTTCTAGCGGGAGCTAAAGAGACCCAGTACTTC.

J is TRBJ1-1 and V is TRBV5-1; TRBD1 might be the D (5 bases). Germline CDR1 SGHRS, CDR2 YFSETQ. V was cut by 2 bases and J by 5 bases, with 13 bases left in between. This CDR3 is 14 amino acids long. CDR3 nucleotides: TGCGCCAGCAGCTTCCTTCAGGGTTATACTGAAGCTTTCTTT. Protein sequence: CASSFLQGYTEAFF.

The chain carries TRBV6-5 and TRBJ1-2, with unresolved D. Trimming took 6 bases from V and 8 from J, leaving 13 bases between them. CDR1 is MNHEY and CDR2 is SVGAGI in the germline V gene. CDR3 length: 12 amino acids. CDR3 loop: CASRSTGGGYTF. In DNA, the CDR3 is TGTGCCAGCAGGTCTACCGGCGGAGGCTACACCTTC.

The V call is TRBV11-3, the J call TRBJ1-2, with 10 bases lining up with TRBD1. Trimming cost V 4 bases and J 6 bases; bases outside gene matches: 2. The V gene's germline CDR1 is SGHNT and CDR2 YENEEA. The CDR3 contains 13 residues. CDR3: CASSSGTGDGYTF. The DNA of the CDR3 is TGTGCCAGCAGCTCCGGGACAGGGGATGGCTACACCTTC.

V and J are TRBV28 and TRBJ1-1, with 7 bases aligning to TRBD1. The germline CDR1 and CDR2 sequences are MDHEN and SYDVKM. This CDR3 contains 14 residues. V trimming: 8 bases; J trimming: 1 base; junction bases outside the gene matches: 7. The CDR3 region has the DNA TGTGCCAGCTGGACAGGTCGGGGGAACACTGAAGCTTTCTTT. It is translated as CASWTGRGNTEAFF.

About this clone itself: Other DNA sequences in this specimen translate into the identical CDR3. The rearrangement joins TRBV6-5 to TRBJ2-7; D is uncertain. The germline V gene has CDR1 MNHEY and CDR2 SVGAGI. Between the trimmed V and J ends, which lost 10 bases and 3 bases, there was a span of 10 bases. This CDR3 contains 11 residues. The CDR3 sequence: CATSGNYEQYF. In DNA form, the CDR3 reads TGTGCCACCTCCGGAAACTACGAGCAGTACTTC.

This clone was counted a single time. This sample also contains other DNA sequences that code for the same CDR3. The rearrangement joins TRBV27 to TRBJ2-6, with unresolved D. The V and J ends lost 2 bases and 2 bases respectively, with 7 bases between them. Germline V gene sequence: CDR1 MNHEY, CDR2 SMNVEV (reference sequence). This CDR3 spans 15 amino acids. The CDR3 region is CASSLGRAGANVLTF. The CDR3 nucleotides are TGTGCCAGCAGTTTAGGAAGGGCTGGGGCCAACGTCCTGACTTTC.

This clone was detected only once. The chain links TRBV9 to TRBJ2-3, with a tentative D call TRBD1 (6 bases). The germline V and J ends were trimmed by 0 bases and 6 bases, with 17 bases remaining between them. The CDR3 length is 16 residues. The germline gives CDR1 SGDLS, CDR2 YYNGEE. The DNA for the CDR3 is TGTGCCAGCAGCGTAGTCGGGACAACAAAAGGGGATACGCAGTATTTT. As protein: CASSVVGTTKGDTQYF.

This clone came up once. The V and J genes are TRBV28 and TRBJ2-5, with D perhaps TRBD1 or TRBD2 (5 bases each). Trimming took off 4 bases at V and 5 bases at J, with 17 bases between the two ends. The CDR3 runs 15 residues. Germline CDR1 is MDHEN and CDR2 is SYDVKM. Here the CDR3 DNA reads TGTGCCAGCAGTTCGTGGGGGTATTCGGGTGAGACCCAGTACTTC. Translated: CASSSWGYSGETQYF.